Listed below are T cell receptor beta chains from one sample, sequenced in a study of blood T cell repertoires in COVID-19. TCRdb's copy holds only in-frame clones and misses some; the assay was immunoSEQ multiplex PCR. Of some 200,000 clones listed, about 84% were seen once; the top ten hold roughly 13%. The sample consisted of peripheral blood. These receptors all stem from a human donor in a cohort sampled during active COVID-19. CDR3s include the opening cysteine and the closing phenylalanine or tryptophan. The D gene is left open where the match is weak. Size tells how often a clone was seen (once, few, many) or the class of an expanded clone, and some rows leave it out.

j_gene | v_gene | abundance | d_gene | CDR3aa | CDR3nt
TRBJ1-2 | TRBV28 | few | - | CATSDRSNYGYTF | TGTGCCACCTCGGACAGATCTAACTATGGCTACACCTTC
TRBJ2-7 | TRBV10-3 | - | - | CAISESQDIAYEQYF | TGTGCCATCAGTGAGTCTCAGGACATAGCCTACGAGCAGTACTTC
TRBJ2-1 | TRBV28 | - | - | CASSLWGLVGDEQFF | TGTGCCAGCAGTTTATGGGGCCTTGTAGGGGATGAGCAGTTCTTC
TRBJ1-4 | TRBV7-6 | - | - | CASTQTGPVSANEKLFF | TGTGCCAGCACCCAGACAGGACCAGTTTCAGCTAATGAAAAACTGTTTTTT
TRBJ2-7 | TRBV28 | - | - | CASSRFEVRYEQYF | TGTGCCAGCAGCCGATTTGAGGTCCGGTACGAGCAGTACTTC
TRBJ1-4 | TRBV10-1 | - | TRBD1 | CARPGQATRWSNEKLFF | TGCGCCAGACCGGGACAGGCTACCCGTTGGTCTAATGAAAAACTGTTTTTT
TRBJ1-2 | TRBV7-9 | - | TRBD1 | CASSFPRRQGATGGYGYTF | TGTGCCAGCAGCTTCCCCCGAAGGCAGGGGGCTACTGGAGGGTATGGCTACACCTTC
TRBJ2-7 | TRBV5-1 | - | TRBD1 | CASSLGQGRAYEQYF | TGCGCCAGCAGCTTGGGACAGGGTAGAGCCTACGAGCAGTACTTC
TRBJ1-4 | TRBV2 | - | - | CASSLDKEKLFF | TGTGCCAGCAGTCTGGACAAGGAAAAACTGTTTTTT
TRBJ1-6 | TRBV28 | once | - | CAVDNQNREKVRDSPLHF | TGTGCCGTGGACAACCAAAACAGGGAAAAAGTACGTGATTCACCCCTCCACTTT
TRBJ2-7 | TRBV6-5 | - | TRBD2 | CASSYGRGYHEQYF | TGTGCCAGCAGTTATGGGCGGGGGTACCACGAGCAGTACTTC
TRBJ2-3 | TRBV5-4 | - | TRBD1 | CASSKETGVASTDTQYF | TGTGCCAGCAGCAAGGAGACAGGGGTAGCTAGCACAGATACGCAGTATTTT
TRBJ1-1 | TRBV6-5 | - | TRBD1 | CASSFTGGTTEAFF | TGTGCCAGCAGTTTCACAGGGGGAACCACTGAAGCTTTCTTT
TRBJ2-1 | TRBV6-5 | - | TRBD2 | CASGGLDGRERFF | TGTGCCAGCGGCGGACTAGACGGTCGAGAACGGTTCTTC
TRBJ2-7 | TRBV7-2 | - | - | CASSFIGDEQYF | TGTGCCAGCAGCTTTATCGGGGACGAGCAGTACTTC
TRBJ1-6 | TRBV30 | - | TRBD1 | CASAQGAGSPLHF | TGTGCCTCGGCCCAGGGGGCAGGTTCACCCCTCCACTTT
TRBJ1-1 | TRBV11-2 | - | - | CASSLDLTGEAFF | TGTGCCAGCAGCTTAGATCTAACTGGTGAAGCTTTCTTT
TRBJ1-2 | TRBV28 | - | TRBD1 | CASTRTGSTYGYTF | TGTGCCAGCACCCGGACAGGGTCCACCTATGGCTACACCTTC
TRBJ1-2 | TRBV28 | - | TRBD1 | CASSLFGRGRGYTF | TGTGCCAGCAGTTTATTTGGCAGGGGGAGAGGCTACACCTTC
TRBJ2-3 | TRBV28 | - | TRBD2 | CASSVAGAPIDTQYF | TGTGCCAGCAGTGTAGCGGGGGCCCCCATCGATACGCAGTATTTT
TRBJ2-5 | TRBV6-5 | - | TRBD1 | CATSGQEGETQYF | TGTGCCACCTCGGGACAGGAGGGAGAGACCCAGTACTTC
TRBJ2-1 | TRBV28 | - | TRBD2 | CASRPTETSGRTGEQFF | TGTGCCAGCAGGCCCACCGAGACTAGCGGGAGGACTGGCGAGCAGTTCTTC
TRBJ1-3 | TRBV9 | few | TRBD1 | CASSTTGTGISFGNTIYF | TGTGCCAGCAGCACCACCGGGACAGGGATTTCGTTTGGAAACACCATATATTTT
TRBJ2-7 | TRBV7-2 | - | TRBD1 | CASSPSRDSSYYEQYF | TGTGCCAGCAGCCCAAGCCGGGACAGCTCATACTACGAGCAGTACTTC
TRBJ2-5 | TRBV18 | - | TRBD2 | CASSPSPSRLAGPQYF | TGTGCCAGCTCGCCCTCGCCTTCACGGCTAGCGGGACCCCAGTACTTC
TRBJ1-3 | TRBV10-3 | many | TRBD1 | CAIRDSSGNTIYF | TGTGCCATTAGGGACAGTTCTGGAAACACCATATATTTT
TRBJ2-7 | TRBV7-9 | - | TRBD2 | CASSSGTSNYEQYF | TGTGCCAGCAGCTCCGGGACTAGCAACTACGAGCAGTACTTC
TRBJ2-1 | TRBV19 | - | - | CASSRSPGSDYNEQFF | TGTGCCAGTAGTCGGAGCCCCGGTAGCGACTACAATGAGCAGTTCTTC
TRBJ1-2 | TRBV28 | - | - | CASSFGKSNYGYTF | TGTGCCAGCAGTTTCGGGAAATCAAACTATGGCTACACCTTC
TRBJ2-2 | TRBV5-1 | - | - | CASSFSGPSSSTGELFF | TGCGCCAGCAGCTTTTCGGGTCCCTCTTCCAGCACCGGGGAGCTGTTTTTT
TRBJ2-3 | TRBV12-3/TRBV12-4 | once | - | CASSRTVGTQYF | TGTGCCAGCAGCCGGACTGTCGGTACGCAGTATTTT
TRBJ1-1 | TRBV5-1 | - | TRBD1 | CASSFQGANTEAFF | TGCGCCAGCAGCTTCCAGGGGGCGAACACTGAAGCTTTCTTT
TRBJ1-1 | TRBV18 | once | TRBD1 | CASSQLQGRQNTEAFF | TGTGCCAGCTCACAGTTACAGGGGCGACAGAACACTGAAGCTTTCTTT
TRBJ2-2 | TRBV4-2 | - | TRBD2 | CASTVPMGPLAGTGELFF | TGTGCCAGCACCGTTCCTATGGGACCTTTAGCGGGGACCGGGGAGCTGTTTTTT
TRBJ2-7 | TRBV4-2 | - | - | CASSPDQGWTSYEQYF | TGTGCCAGCAGCCCGGACCAGGGGTGGACCTCCTACGAGCAGTACTTC
TRBJ2-7 | TRBV7-8 | - | - | CASSLLSLGSYEQYF | TGTGCCAGCAGCTTATTATCTCTGGGGAGCTACGAGCAGTACTTC
TRBJ1-2 | TRBV28 | - | TRBD1 | CATGTGRGGYTF | TGTGCCACCGGGACAGGAAGGGGTGGCTACACCTTC
TRBJ1-4 | TRBV7-7 | many | - | CASSLGGNPNEKLFF | TGTGCTAGCAGCTTAGGAGGAAATCCTAATGAAAAACTGTTTTTT
TRBJ2-5 | TRBV2 | - | - | CASTWDSQGETQYF | TGTGCCAGCACGTGGGACTCCCAGGGAGAGACCCAGTACTTC
TRBJ1-1 | TRBV2 | few | - | CASSGGGANVNTEAFF | TGTGCCAGCAGTGGGGGGGGCGCGAATGTGAACACTGAAGCTTTCTTT
TRBJ1-6 | TRBV27 | - | TRBD1 | CASRTGQGFLSLHF | TGTGCCAGCAGGACGGGACAGGGCTTCTTGTCCCTCCACTTT